Listed below are T cell receptor beta chains from one sample, sequenced in a study of cytomegalovirus exposure and HLA in healthy donors. Produced via immunoSEQ multiplex PCR; TCRdb's table is partial and in-frame only. The data hold 100,000 to 130,000 clones, with approximately 81% observed a single time. The sequenced sample consisted of PBMCs. These receptor sequences come from a man younger than 45 in good health and CMV-seronegative. The CDR3 runs from the conserved cysteine through the conserved F or W.

CDR3: CASRPGQGYTEAFF
V: TRBV28
J: TRBJ1-1
length: 14

CDR3: CASSGRWGEGPQHF
V: TRBV6-1
J: TRBJ1-5
length: 14

CDR3: CASTIPATHTGELFF
V: TRBV5-1
J: TRBJ2-2
length: 15

CDR3: CASSFRQSSYNEQFF
V: TRBV7-9
J: TRBJ2-1
length: 15

CDR3: CASSKGLQGTNYGYTF
V: TRBV21-1
J: TRBJ1-2
length: 16

CDR3: CASSQGTAAREGQYF
V: TRBV4-1
J: TRBJ2-7
length: 15

CDR3: CASSPQGVGLAASEQYF
V: TRBV18
J: TRBJ2-7
length: 17

CDR3: CASSGDHTGELFF
V: TRBV2
J: TRBJ2-2
length: 13

CDR3: CAWSGQNSYNSPLHF
V: TRBV30
J: TRBJ1-6
length: 15

CDR3: CASSGPLKTGYGYTF
V: TRBV2
J: TRBJ1-2
length: 15

CDR3: CASSSVRGQETQYF
V: TRBV25-1
J: TRBJ2-5
length: 14

CDR3: CATTRGGDNSPLHF
V: TRBV6-5
J: TRBJ1-6
length: 14

CDR3: CASSDPGLAGEYEQYF
V: TRBV2
J: TRBJ2-7
length: 16

CDR3: CASMRASGRETQYF
V: TRBV5-1
J: TRBJ2-5
length: 14

CDR3: CASSREFNQPQHF
V: TRBV19
J: TRBJ1-5
length: 13

CDR3: CASSGTGRLREKLFF
V: TRBV28
J: TRBJ1-4
length: 15

CDR3: CASSVGALEGAEQYF
V: TRBV9
J: TRBJ2-7
length: 15

CDR3: CATLGGRDNQPQHF
V: TRBV19
J: TRBJ1-5
length: 14

CDR3: CASQKEAGGPFNEQFF
V: TRBV2
J: TRBJ2-1
length: 16

CDR3: CATSRVGSGSSYEQYF
V: TRBV15
J: TRBJ2-7
length: 16

CDR3: CASSLGGSGLDYQYF
V: TRBV7-2
J: TRBJ2-5
length: 15